These 29 T cell receptor beta chains originate from one sample sequenced in a study of cytomegalovirus exposure and HLA in healthy donors. PCR was performed using 60 Vbeta and 13 Jbeta primers. Assay used: immunoSEQ multiplex PCR; TCRdb lists only in-frame clones, some missing. This sample's table reports some 150,000 clones. The source material was PBMCs. These receptors were taken from a woman between 18 and 30 years old in good health and CMV-seronegative.

The V gene is TRBV6-6, the J gene TRBJ2-7, with TRBD2 matching over 10 bases. Germline V lookup: CDR1 MNHNY, CDR2 SVGAGI (reference sequence). The CDR3 extends over 14 amino acids. Unmatched junction bases numbered 5, after V lost 7 bases and J lost 2 bases. CDR3 coding DNA: TGTGCCAGCAAGATAGCGGGAGGAGCCTACGAGCAGTACTTC. The encoded protein is CASKIAGGAYEQYF.

The chain combines TRBV5-4 with TRBJ2-7; 9 nucleotides match TRBD1. V shed 4 bases and J 0 bases; nucleotides not matched to a gene: 2. The CDR3 is 14 amino acids. Germline assignment: CDR1 SGHNT and CDR2 YYREEE (reference sequence). CDR3 protein: CASSKGQGSYEQYF. DNA for the CDR3: TGTGCCAGCAGCAAGGGACAGGGCTCCTACGAGCAGTACTTC.

On this clone: Likely a read error: the CDR3 ends without its conserved phenylalanine or tryptophan. The chain recombines TRBV2 with TRBJ2-3, with a possible D match to TRBD2 (5 bases). This CDR3 has 15 residues. CDR1 and CDR2 (germline): SNHLY, FYNNEI. Trimming took 1 base from V and 1 from J, leaving 9 bases between them. The CDR3 sequence: CASSEGGSGTDTQYL. The DNA of the CDR3 is TGTGCCAGCAGTGAAGGGGGTAGCGGCACAGATACGCAGTATCTT.

V gene TRBV4-3 combines with J gene TRBJ2-7; TRBD2 matches at 7 bases. Looked up from germline, CDR1 is LGHNA and CDR2 is YSLEER. The ends lost 4 bases at V and 3 bases at J; junction bases unmatched: 3. This CDR3 contains 13 residues. The CDR3 DNA sequence: TGCGCCAGCAGCCCTAGGACTAGCTACGAGCAGTACGTC. This encodes CASSPRTSYEQYV.

The chain carries TRBV11-2 and TRBJ1-2; D is perhaps TRBD1 (5 bases). There are 14 residues in the CDR3. Germline V gene sequence: CDR1 SGHAT, CDR2 FQNNGV. V lost 2 bases to trimming and J lost 2 bases, with 9 bases between them. Here the CDR3 DNA reads TGTGCCAGCAGCTTAACCCGACAGAACTATGGCTACACCTTC. This sequence encodes CASSLTRQNYGYTF. Full variable domain (rest looked up from reference TRBV11-2 and TRBJ1-2): EAGVAQSPRYKIIEKRQSVAFWCNPISGHATLYWYQQILGQGPKLLIQFQNNGVVDDSQLPKDRFSAERLKGVDSTLKIQPAKLEDSAVYLCASSLTRQNYGYTFGSGTRLTVV.

As for this clone: Additional DNA sequences in this sample encode the identical CDR3. This chain links TRBV7-3 with TRBJ2-2; a weak D match, TRBD1 (5 bases). Trimming left V 4 bases short and J 1 base short, with 7 bases between. The germline V gene encodes CDR1 SGHTA and CDR2 FQGTGA. The CDR3 is made up of 14 amino acids. CDR3 in DNA: TGTGCCAGCAGCTCAGGACAGAACACCGGGGAGCTGTTTTTT. This translates into CASSSGQNTGELFF.

CDR3: CASSLAGPSGSPDTQYF. The CDR3 nucleotides are TGTGCCAGCAGCTTAGCCGGGCCTAGCGGGAGCCCAGATACGCAGTATTTT. The V and J genes are TRBV7-2 and TRBJ2-3, with 10 bases identical to TRBD2. Germline V gives CDR1 SGHTA, CDR2 FQGNSA. The CDR3 has 17 residues. V lost 0 bases to trimming and J lost 4 bases; unmatched junction nucleotides: 7.

The V and J genes are TRBV27 and TRBJ2-2, with D unresolved. Germline V lookup: CDR1 MNHEY, CDR2 SMNVEV (reference sequence). The CDR3 totals 13 residues. Between the trimmed V and J ends, which lost 8 bases and 5 bases, there was a span of 12 bases. CDR3 sequence reads: CASGDRLTGELFF. The CDR3 DNA reads as TGTGCCAGCGGCGATCGACTTACCGGGGAGCTGTTTTTT.

The chain couples TRBV19 to TRBJ1-2; D is perhaps TRBD1 (6 bases). Trimming took off 6 bases at V and 5 bases at J, with 19 bases between the two ends. The CDR3 consists of 15 residues. Germline V gives CDR1 LNHDA, CDR2 SQIVND (reference sequence). Written as DNA, the CDR3 is TGTGCCAGTAGAAACATACAGGGTTCTTTTTATGGCTACACCTTC. It codes for CASRNIQGSFYGYTF.

The chain combines TRBV5-4 with TRBJ2-3, with TRBD2 matching over 16 bases. In germline, CDR1 is SGHNT, CDR2 YYREEE (reference sequence). Trimming at V came to 4 bases and at J to 3 bases, leaving 8 bases not matched to a gene. The CDR3 totals 18 residues. The CDR3 loop reads CASSQGLAGGPSTDTQYF. The CDR3 DNA reads as TGTGCCAGCAGCCAGGGACTAGCGGGAGGGCCTAGTACAGATACGCAGTATTTT.

The chain links TRBV7-8 to TRBJ2-4, with TRBD1 identical over 9 bases. V was pared by 0 bases and J by 0 bases, with 15 bases of the junction left unmatched. CDR1 SGHVS and CDR2 FQNEAQ come from the germline V gene. The CDR3 consists of 21 residues. The CDR3 loop is CASSLAVWGQGSRLAKNIQYF. CDR3 DNA sequence: TGTGCCAGCAGCTTAGCAGTTTGGGGACAGGGTTCGCGTCTAGCCAAAAACATTCAGTACTTC.

The CDR3 here is CASSLAPGGPYEQYF. The DNA for the CDR3 is TGTGCCAGCAGCTTAGCGCCGGGAGGGCCGTACGAGCAGTACTTC. The chain uses TRBV11-1 and TRBJ2-7, with TRBD2 matching 8 bases. This CDR3 has 15 residues. Germline V lookup: CDR1 SGHAT, CDR2 FQDESV (reference sequence). With V trimmed by 0 bases and J by 4 bases, 5 bases remained unmatched.

J is TRBJ2-1 and V is TRBV30; 7 nucleotides align to TRBD1. The CDR3 has 15 residues. V lost 2 bases to trimming and J lost 0 bases; unmatched junction nucleotides: 4. Germline V gene lookup returns CDR1 GTSNPN and CDR2 SVGIG (reference sequence). DNA of the CDR3: TGTGCCTGGAGTTCGACAGGGAGCTCCTACAATGAGCAGTTCTTC. Protein: CAWSSTGSSYNEQFF.

The CDR3 coding sequence is TGTGCCAGCAGCCGACAGGGGGCCGCTGGAAACACCATATATTTT. Amino acids: CASSRQGAAGNTIYF. J is TRBJ1-3 and V is TRBV11-2; 10 bases fit TRBD1. The germline gives CDR1 SGHAT, CDR2 FQNNGV. V shed 5 bases and J 2 bases; nucleotides not matched to a gene: 3. This CDR3 spans 15 amino acids.

The rearrangement uses TRBV4-2 and TRBJ2-1, with TRBD2 matching 9 bases. V gave up 4 bases and J gave up 1 base; unmatched junction bases: 2. The CDR3 consists of 15 residues. Germline lookup yields CDR1 LGHNA and CDR2 YNFKEQ. CDR3 coding DNA: TGTGCCAGCAGCCCAGCGGGAGGATCCTACAATGAGCAGTTCTTC. Amino acid sequence: CASSPAGGSYNEQFF.

This sequence joins TRBV6-1 and TRBJ2-1; D not certain. V shed 2 bases and J shed 1 base, with 9 bases lying between them. The V gene's germline CDR1 is MNHNS and CDR2 SASEGT. The CDR3 spans 15 residues. DNA of the CDR3: TGTGCCAGCAGTGAACTGCGCAGGTCCTACAATGAGCAGTTCTTC. Protein: CASSELRRSYNEQFF.

A note on this clone: At one end the junction does not follow the germline gene, possibly because of a read error. The rearrangement uses TRBV9 and TRBJ2-2; tentatively, D is TRBD1 (6 bases). The CDR3 spans 16 residues. Germline V gene sequence: CDR1 SGDLS, CDR2 YYNGEE. The DNA of the CDR3 is TGTGCCAGCAGCCTCAGGGGAGACGGGAACAGCGGGGAGCTGTTTTTT. It specifies CASSLRGDGNSGELFF. The entire variable domain, with the rest obtained from reference TRBV9 and TRBJ2-2, is as follows: DSGVTQTPKHLITATGQRVTLRCSPRSGDLSVYWYQQSLDQGLQFLIQYYNGEERAKGNILERFSAQQFPDLHSELNLSSLELGDSALYFCASSLRGDGNSGELFFGEGSRLTVL.

The gene calls are TRBV2 and TRBJ2-1; 10 positions match TRBD2. J was trimmed by 4 bases and V by 6 bases; bases with no gene match: 9. CDR3 length: 16 amino acids. The germline V gene encodes CDR1 SNHLY and CDR2 FYNNEI. Here the CDR3 reads CASSRRASGRYNEQFF. CDR3 in DNA: TGTGCCAGCAGCCGGCGGGCTAGCGGGAGATACAATGAGCAGTTCTTC.

This chain uses TRBV7-6 with TRBJ2-7; 8 bases align to TRBD1. V trimming: 1 base; J trimming: 4 bases; junction bases outside the gene matches: 6. The CDR3 covers 15 residues. Germline CDR1 reads SGHVS; CDR2 reads FNYEAQ. DNA for the CDR3: TGTGCCAGCAGCTTAGGAGGACAGGGATGGTACGAGCAGTACTTC. Its translation: CASSLGGQGWYEQYF.

The chain employs TRBV5-4 and TRBJ1-6; 8 bases are a match to TRBD1. Per germline, CDR1 SGHNT and CDR2 YYREEE (reference sequence). V lost 0 bases, J lost 8 bases, and 13 bases stayed unmatched. This CDR3 region has 18 residues. Written as DNA, the CDR3 is TGTGCCAGCAGCTTGGCCGCCGGCAGGGGGCGGGTGGATTCACCCCTCCACTTT. Translated, it gives CASSLAAGRGRVDSPLHF.

The chain recombines TRBV4-1 with TRBJ1-5; D perhaps matches TRBD1 (6 bases). V dropped 1 base and J dropped 7 bases, with 14 bases sitting between them. Germline loops: CDR1 MGHRA, CDR2 YSYEKL. The CDR3 consists of 15 residues. The CDR3 coding sequence is TGCGCCAGCAGCCAAGGGGCAGGGGCTGGACAGCCCCAGCATTTT. Protein: CASSQGAGAGQPQHF.

The rearrangement joins TRBV6-5 to TRBJ1-1; TRBD1 is a possible D gene (6 bases). Germline CDR1 MNHEY, CDR2 SVGAGI. This CDR3 is built from 14 residues. V lost 5 bases and J 4 bases, leaving 14 bases between the germline ends. The CDR3 loop reads CASSEGQIGTEAFF. For the CDR3, the DNA is TGTGCCAGCAGTGAAGGACAGATCGGCACTGAAGCTTTCTTT.

The V and J genes are TRBV10-2 and TRBJ2-7; 8 positions agree with TRBD2. The V segment lost 4 bases and the J segment 3 bases; nucleotides outside the gene matches: 11. Germline V CDR1 and CDR2: WSHSY, SAAADI. There are 16 residues in the CDR3. The CDR3 loop is CASSAAGLETYYEQYV. As DNA, the CDR3 is TGCGCCAGCAGTGCCGCGGGACTAGAAACCTACTACGAGCAGTACGTC.

The J gene is TRBJ1-5, the V gene TRBV30; D is uncertain. CDR3 length: 13 amino acids. Germline V gene sequence: CDR1 GTSNPN, CDR2 SVGIG (reference sequence). Trimming left V 2 bases short and J 4 bases short, with 9 bases between. The CDR3 is CAWSREYNQPQHF. The CDR3 bases are TGTGCCTGGAGTAGGGAGTATAATCAGCCCCAGCATTTT.

V gene TRBV6-1 combines with J gene TRBJ1-4; no clear D gene. With 1 base removed from V and 0 bases from J, the gap between germline ends came to 9 bases. Germline CDR1 reads MNHNS; CDR2 reads SASEGT. CDR3 length equals 16 residues. The CDR3 sequence is CASSEGPEATNEKLFF. CDR3 DNA: TGTGCCAGCAGTGAAGGGCCAGAAGCAACTAATGAAAAACTGTTTTTT.

V gene TRBV2 combines with J gene TRBJ1-1; D gene uncertain. The CDR3 length is 14 residues. CDR1 SNHLY and CDR2 FYNNEI come from the germline V gene. Trimming removed 5 bases from V and 1 base from J, with 11 bases in between. The CDR3 sequence: CASSFSGGNTEAFF. For the CDR3, the DNA is TGTGCCAGCAGTTTCTCGGGAGGGAACACTGAAGCTTTCTTT.

The J gene is TRBJ1-3, the V gene TRBV5-4; D gene uncertain. The CDR3 extends over 15 amino acids. The germline gives CDR1 SGHNT, CDR2 YYREEE (reference sequence). V lost 4 bases, J lost 0 bases, and 11 bases lay in between. The DNA for the CDR3 is TGTGCCAGCAGCCTTGGAGGAGCCTCTGGAAACACCATATATTTT. It yields the protein CASSLGGASGNTIYF. Together with reference TRBV5-4 and TRBJ1-3, the CDR3 gives the full variable domain: ETGVTQSPTHLIKTRGQQVTLRCSSQSGHNTVSWYQQALGQGPQFIFQYYREEENGRGNFPPRFSGLQFPNYSSELNVNALELDDSALYLCASSLGGASGNTIYFGEGSWLTVV.

The chain recombines TRBV4-1 with TRBJ1-2, with D possibly matching TRBD1 (5 bases). Trimming took 2 bases from V and 7 from J, leaving 17 bases between them. Germline V lookup: CDR1 MGHRA, CDR2 YSYEKL. This CDR3 has 15 amino acids. DNA for the CDR3: TGCGCCAGCAGCCAAAGACAAGGGGTAGGTGGTGGCTACACCTTC. This encodes CASSQRQGVGGGYTF.

The rearrangement links TRBV21-1 to TRBJ2-2; the table's TRBD2 call for D was not verified on the DNA. TRBV21-1 is a recognized pseudogene. This CDR3 is 16 amino acids long. CDR3 in DNA: TGTGCCAGCAGGATAACAGAGGGGAGGGACACCGGGGAGCTGTTTTTT. Translation gives CASRITEGRDTGELFF.